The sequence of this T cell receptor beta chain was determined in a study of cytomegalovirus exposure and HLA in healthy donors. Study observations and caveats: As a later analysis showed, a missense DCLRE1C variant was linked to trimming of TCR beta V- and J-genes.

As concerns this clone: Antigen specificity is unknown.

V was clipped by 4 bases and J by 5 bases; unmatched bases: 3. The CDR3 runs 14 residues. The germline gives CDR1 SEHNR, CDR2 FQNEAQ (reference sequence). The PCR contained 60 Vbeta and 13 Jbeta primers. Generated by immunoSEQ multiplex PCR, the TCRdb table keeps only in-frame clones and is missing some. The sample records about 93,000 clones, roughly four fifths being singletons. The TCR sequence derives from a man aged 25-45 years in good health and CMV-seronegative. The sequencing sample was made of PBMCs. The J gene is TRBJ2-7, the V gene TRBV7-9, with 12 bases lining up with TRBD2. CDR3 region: CASSSTSGSNEQYV. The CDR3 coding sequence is TGTGCCAGCAGCTCGACTAGCGGGAGTAACGAGCAGTACGTC.